Below, 11 T cell receptor beta chains from the same sample are listed, as sequenced in a study of CD8+CD57+ T cells in acquired aplastic anemia. CD8+CD57+ cell expansion had been shown by flow cytometry in patients chosen for sequencing. CDR3 and TCR beta VDJ profiling relied on a genomic DNA template. TCRdb re-analysed the reads in MiXCR, keeping a single row per CDR3 protein. This sample yields roughly 100,000 distinct CDR3 sequences, of which roughly two thirds are seen a single time; about 62% belongs to the top ten. The sequencing input was sorted CD4+, CD8+, or CD8+CD57+ T cells (not recorded which) from PBMCs. The receptors here all came from a human donor with aplastic anemia.

The chain combines TRBV19 with TRBJ2-7; the match to TRBD2 covers 10 bases. Germline assignment: CDR1 LNHDA and CDR2 SQIVND (reference sequence). The CDR3 length is 13 residues. The J segment lost 4 bases and the V segment lost 10 bases, leaving 7 bases of the junction unmatched. CDR3 bases: TGTGCCATAGACGGGACTAGCGAATACGAGCAGTACTTC. Translation gives CAIDGTSEYEQYF.

This clonotype has ten or more counts. This chain uses TRBV19 with TRBJ2-2; D not resolved. V was cut by 5 bases and J by 5 bases, with 9 bases left in between. Germline CDR1 is LNHDA and CDR2 is SQIVND (reference sequence). This CDR3 is 13 amino acids long. The CDR3 DNA is TGTGCCAGTAGTCTAACAGAAACCGGGGAGCTGTTTTTT. Its protein is CASSLTETGELFF. The complete variable domain, with remaining parts taken from reference TRBV19 and TRBJ2-2, reads DGGITQSPKYLFRKEGQNVTLSCEQNLNHDAMYWYRQDPGQGLRLIYYSQIVNDFQKGDIAEGYSVSREKKESFPLTVTSAQKNPTAFYLCASSLTETGELFFGEGSRLTVL.

This clonotype showed up many times. The chain carries TRBV10-1 and TRBJ2-2, with TRBD1 matching over 8 bases. Trimming at V came to 0 bases and at J to 4 bases, leaving 4 bases not matched to a gene. CDR1 is WNHNN, CDR2 SYGVQD, per germline (reference sequence). The CDR3 is 16 residues long. The CDR3 region is CASSESEDRVTGELFF. Written as DNA, the CDR3 is TGCGCCAGCAGTGAGTCGGAGGACAGGGTCACCGGGGAGCTGTTTTTT.

The V gene is TRBV20-1, the J gene TRBJ2-1; 8 bases line up with TRBD1. V shed 3 bases and J 6 bases; nucleotides not matched to a gene: 4. The germline gives CDR1 DFQATT, CDR2 SNEGSKA (reference sequence). The CDR3 runs to 13 residues. In nucleotides, the CDR3 is TGCAGTGCTAGCCAGGGGGCGCGCAATGAGCAGTTCTTC. It yields the protein CSASQGARNEQFF.

This chain joins TRBV15 and TRBJ2-7; 14 bases line up with TRBD2. CDR3 length equals 15 residues. Germline V gives CDR1 LNHNV, CDR2 YYDKDF (reference sequence). V was clipped by 6 bases and J by 4 bases; unmatched bases: 5. CDR3 amino acids: CATRAGLAGEYEQYF. The CDR3 DNA reads TGTGCCACCAGAGCGGGACTAGCGGGAGAGTACGAGCAGTACTTC.

The rearrangement links TRBV20-1 to TRBJ1-5, with D perhaps TRBD1 (5 bases). CDR1 and CDR2 (germline): DFQATT, SNEGSKA (reference sequence). The V end was cut by 5 bases, the J end by 3 bases, with 17 bases between. This CDR3 has 15 residues. CDR3 nucleotides: TGCAGTGCTGCGGAAGCGACAGACAACAATCAGCCCCAGCATTTT. This gives the protein CSAAEATDNNQPQHF.

The gene calls are TRBV12-3 or TRBV12-4 and TRBJ2-1; 9 bases are a match to TRBD1. The trim removed 5 bases at V and 5 bases at J, leaving 10 bases unmatched. The CDR3 consists of 16 residues. The CDR3 sequence: CASSTLWTGEDNEQFF. The CDR3 nucleotides read TGTGCCAGCAGTACCTTGTGGACAGGGGAGGACAATGAGCAGTTCTTC.

CDR3 nucleotides: TGTGCCAGCAGCTTAGGGGACGGCATGGGAAATGAGCAGTTCTTC. Amino acid sequence: CASSLGDGMGNEQFF. V usage is TRBV7-9 and J usage is TRBJ2-1; TRBD1 or TRBD2 may be the D gene (5 bases each). The CDR3 length is 15 residues. V was pared by 1 base and J by 7 bases, with 14 bases between. Germline-derived CDR1 and CDR2 are SEHNR and FQNEAQ (reference sequence).

This chain connects TRBV7-6 to TRBJ2-7; TRBD1 aligns across 9 bases. Per the germline V gene, CDR1 is SGHVS and CDR2 is FNYEAQ. This CDR3 spans 15 amino acids. Trimming at V came to 3 bases and at J to 4 bases, leaving 7 bases not matched to a gene. CDR3 nucleotides: TGTGCCAGCAGCTTTGGGACAGGGTTGACTTACGAGCAGTACTTC. Translation: CASSFGTGLTYEQYF.

This clonotype has a count of ten or more. CDR3 amino acids: CASSIMAGGDNEQFF. The CDR3, as DNA: TGTGCCAGTAGTATTATGGCGGGAGGTGACAATGAGCAGTTCTTC. V is TRBV19 and J is TRBJ2-1; 8 bases line up with TRBD2. CDR3 length: 15 residues. Per germline, CDR1 LNHDA and CDR2 SQIVND (reference sequence). The J segment lost 5 bases and the V segment lost 3 bases, leaving 6 bases of the junction unmatched.

The chain recombines TRBV24-1 with TRBJ2-3; D uncertain. V was cut by 5 bases and J by 0 bases, with 8 bases left in between. CDR3 length: 14 amino acids. The germline CDR1 and CDR2 sequences are KGHDR and SFDVKD. CDR3 sequence reads: CATSVGSSTDTQYF. CDR3 bases: TGTGCCACCAGTGTGGGCTCTAGCACAGATACGCAGTATTTT.